This note documents a single TCR beta chain sequence. Antigen unknown. TCRdb's copy holds only in-frame clones and misses some; the assay was immunoSEQ multiplex PCR. This sample has approximately 700,000 clones, with 55% to 85% found just once. The sample originates from a study of shared clonotypes between healthy human individuals. Whole-study context: Each donor's CD8 memory used one plate, CD8 naive two, each CD4 subset three. Study-level points and caveats: Non-shared clonotypes had lower generation probabilities than those shared by all four donors.

From CD4+ cells came CD45RA+ naive and CD45RA-negative memory subsets. Trimming removed 6 bases from V and 4 bases from J; junction bases left unmatched: 6. Per germline, CDR1 KGHSH and CDR2 LQKENI. This CDR3 is built from 15 residues. The receptor comes from a woman in her 30s in good health. The sample taken for sequencing was memory CD4+ T cells sorted from blood. Indicated subset: CD45RA-negative fraction. The rearrangement links TRBV18 to TRBJ2-1, with TRBD2 matching 10 bases. DNA of the CDR3: TGTGCCAGCTCCACAGGGACTAGCGAGTACAATGAGCAGTTCTTC. Translated, it gives CASSTGTSEYNEQFF.